A single sample gave rise to the 26 T cell receptor beta chains below, sequenced in a study of blood T cells in healthy people across ages. Alongside a J-beta primer mix, a sample-barcoded 5' primer served in a second PCR lasting roughly 7 to 11 cycles. MiXCR, applied by TCRdb to the 5' RACE reads, yields one record per CDR3 protein. The sample shows over a million distinct CDR3 sequences, 45% of them seen only once. The sample taken for sequencing was blood. The receptor source for this set is a woman aged 60-75 years in good health.

The sample holds a few counts of this clonotype. This chain links TRBV14 with TRBJ2-5; 9 bases match TRBD1. The trim removed 6 bases at V and 6 bases at J, leaving 11 bases unmatched. The CDR3 loop spans 15 amino acids. Germline V gene sequence: CDR1 SGHDN, CDR2 FVKESK. The CDR3 loop is CASRPGGQGLKTQYF. CDR3 nucleotide sequence: TGTGCCAGCAGACCAGGGGGACAGGGTTTGAAGACCCAGTACTTC.

This clonotype has a handful of counts. This chain joins TRBV28 and TRBJ2-7; D might be TRBD2 (6 bases). The CDR3 covers 13 residues. V gave up 3 bases and J gave up 6 bases, with 12 bases separating them. Germline V gene sequence: CDR1 MDHEN, CDR2 SYDVKM. In nucleotides, the CDR3 is TGTGCCAGCAGTTTTGGAGGACTACGCGAGCAGTACTTC. Residues: CASSFGGLREQYF. The full variable domain, rest sourced from reference TRBV28 and TRBJ2-7, is DVKVTQSSRYLVKRTGEKVFLECVQDMDHENMFWYRQDPGLGLRLIYFSYDVKMKEKGDIPEGYSVSREKKERFSLILESASTNQTSMYLCASSFGGLREQYFGPGTRLTVT.

The CDR3: CASSLATATANTEAFF. In DNA form, the CDR3 reads TGCGCCAGCAGCCTAGCTACCGCCACAGCGAACACTGAAGCTTTCTTT. The V gene is TRBV4-1, the J gene TRBJ1-1; no reliable D call. The CDR3 contains 16 residues. Germline V gene lookup returns CDR1 MGHRA and CDR2 YSYEKL. V lost 4 bases, J lost 1 base, and 16 bases lay in between.

The chain couples TRBV2 to TRBJ1-5; TRBD1 might be the D (6 bases). This CDR3 region has 15 residues. The germline V and J ends were trimmed by 6 bases and 6 bases, with 18 bases remaining between them. CDR1 and CDR2 (germline): SNHLY, FYNNEI. The CDR3 bases are TGTGCCAGCAGATCTTGGGGGGCTTCGGGTCAGCCCCAGCATTTT. Amino acids: CASRSWGASGQPQHF.

The chain joins TRBV21-1 to TRBJ1-1; TRBD1 is taken as the D call from the table, unchecked against the DNA. TRBV21-1 is assigned pseudogene status. The CDR3 consists of 15 residues. The CDR3 bases are TGTGCCAGCAGCAAGGGAAACAGGAGGAATACCGAAGCTTTCTTT. Its protein is CASSKGNRRNTEAFF.

The genes are TRBV5-1 and TRBJ1-4; no firm D call. V lost 2 bases to trimming and J lost 5 bases, with 10 bases between them. The CDR3 extends over 14 amino acids. Per germline, CDR1 SGHRS and CDR2 YFSETQ. CDR3 amino acids: CASSLIAGNEKLFF. CDR3 sequence (DNA): TGCGCCAGCAGCTTAATCGCCGGAAATGAAAAACTGTTTTTT.

The table lists this clonotype with a few counts. The junction shows a germline mismatch at one end, possibly a read error. V and J are TRBV7-6 and TRBJ2-7; TRBD2 matches 8 bases. This CDR3 comprises 15 residues. The V gene's germline CDR1 is SGHVS and CDR2 FNYEAQ. The CDR3 here is CASSLAGGATYEQYF. CDR3 coding DNA: TGTGCCAGCAGCCTAGCCGGGGGGGCGACCTACGAGCAGTACTTC.

V is TRBV27 and J is TRBJ1-1, with D perhaps matching TRBD1 (5 bases). The CDR3 loop spans 15 amino acids. CDR1 and CDR2 (germline): MNHEY, SMNVEV (reference sequence). V was clipped by 0 bases and J by 2 bases, with 10 bases between them. The CDR3 here is CASSLSGAQNTEAFF. The CDR3 DNA follows: TGTGCCAGCAGTTTATCAGGGGCTCAAAACACTGAAGCTTTCTTT.

The rearrangement joins TRBV6-2 or TRBV6-3 to TRBJ2-7; D is undetermined. The better agreement between TRBJ2-5 and the DNA end casts doubt on the J call. Germline CDR1 and CDR2: MNHEY and SVGEGT. There are 12 residues in the CDR3. CDR3 in amino acids: CATSVLQETQYF. The CDR3 DNA is TGTGCCACCTCGGTCCTCCAGGAGACCCAGTACTTC.

The chain carries TRBV30 and TRBJ2-1; possibly TRBD1 for D (7 bases). The CDR3 spans 15 residues. Trimming stripped 3 bases from V and 6 bases from J, with 18 bases between. CDR1 and CDR2 from the germline V gene are GTSNPN and SVGIG (reference sequence). The DNA for the CDR3 is TGTGCCTGGAGATCTAGCAGGGGGGTTGGCAATGAGCAGTTCTTC. Translation: CAWRSSRGVGNEQFF.

This clonotype came up a few times. This sequence joins TRBV12-3 or TRBV12-4 and TRBJ2-1, with 8 bases matching TRBD2. The CDR3 sequence is 17 residues long. V gave up 2 bases and J gave up 5 bases; unmatched junction bases: 11. The CDR3 here is CASSLFNGRGQDNEQFF. The CDR3 nucleotides read TGTGCCAGCAGTTTATTTAACGGGAGGGGCCAGGACAATGAGCAGTTCTTC.

The J gene is TRBJ2-1, the V gene TRBV27; D gene unclear. The germline V gene has CDR1 MNHEY and CDR2 SMNVEV (reference sequence). The CDR3 runs to 15 residues. Trimming took off 6 bases at V and 0 bases at J, with 12 bases between the two ends. This CDR3 reads CASSTYRNSYNEQFF. The CDR3 DNA follows: TGTGCCAGCAGCACATACAGAAACTCCTACAATGAGCAGTTCTTC.

This clonotype was picked up one time. The genes are TRBV20-1 and TRBJ2-7; 8 bases are shared with TRBD2. CDR1 and CDR2 (germline): DFQATT, SNEGSKA (reference sequence). J lost 0 bases, V lost 0 bases, and 4 bases had no gene match. The CDR3 runs 15 residues. CDR3 residues: CSARESTSGSYEQYF. The CDR3 region has the DNA TGCAGTGCTAGAGAAAGTACTAGCGGCTCCTACGAGCAGTACTTC.

The chain is built from TRBV5-1 and TRBJ2-5, with no clear D. The CDR3 is made up of 14 amino acids. Germline CDR1 SGHRS, CDR2 YFSETQ. V lost 2 bases to trimming and J lost 5 bases, with 13 bases between them. DNA for the CDR3: TGCGCCAGCAGCTTAGTCCGGCAGACGGAGACCCAGTACTTC. This encodes CASSLVRQTETQYF.

Regarding this clonotype: A much larger clonotype is one base distant, so this may be a read error. CDR3 amino acids: CASSLASRGPDGEQPQHF. CDR3 nucleotide sequence: TGCGCCAGCAGCTTGGCAAGCCGGGGGCCAGATGGGGAGCAGCCCCAGCATTTT. The gene calls are TRBV5-1 and TRBJ1-5; D is perhaps TRBD1 (6 bases). The V gene's germline CDR1 is SGHRS and CDR2 YFSETQ. Trimming shortened V by 0 bases and J by 7 bases, and 23 bases separated the two germline ends. This CDR3 contains 18 residues. The whole variable domain, filled in from reference TRBV5-1 and TRBJ1-5, reads KAGVTQTPRYLIKTRGQQVTLSCSPISGHRSVSWYQQTPGQGLQFLFEYFSETQRNKGNFPGRFSGRQFSNSRSEMNVSTLELGDSALYLCASSLASRGPDGEQPQHFGDGTRLSIL.

In this sample, this clonotype turned up a few times. The rearrangement joins TRBV27 to TRBJ2-7, with D possibly TRBD2 on 7 matching bases. Germline CDR1 reads MNHEY; CDR2 reads SMNVEV (reference sequence). CDR3 size: 14 residues. Trimming removed 6 bases from V and 3 bases from J, with 15 bases in between. The CDR3 here is CASSARGGNYEQYF. CDR3 coding DNA: TGTGCCAGCAGCGCGAGGGGGGGTAACTACGAGCAGTACTTC.

Only one count was recorded for this clonotype. This chain connects TRBV7-8 to TRBJ2-4, with 7 bases lining up with TRBD2. Germline CDR1 reads SGHVS; CDR2 reads FQNEAQ. The CDR3 loop spans 15 amino acids. V shed 1 base, J shed 13 bases, and the junction held 13 bases outside the gene matches. CDR3 in DNA: TGTGCCAGCAGCTTAGGTCTAGCGGTCTTCAATGAGCAGTACTTC. This gives the protein CASSLGLAVFNEQYF. The full variable domain, in which reference TRBV7-8 and TRBJ2-4 provide the parts outside the CDR3, is GAGVSQSPRYKVAKRGQDVALRCDPISGHVSLFWYQQALGQGPEFLTYFQNEAQLDKSGLPSDRFFAERPEGSVSTLKIQRTQQEDSAVYLCASSLGLAVFNEQYFGAGTRLSVL.

V and J are TRBV7-2 and TRBJ2-3, with 7 bases fitting TRBD2. Trimming removed 4 bases from V and 14 bases from J; junction bases left unmatched: 21. This CDR3 comprises 16 residues. Germline loops: CDR1 SGHTA, CDR2 FQGNSA. This CDR3 reads CASSWGMASGRARGYF. As DNA, the CDR3 is TGTGCCAGCAGCTGGGGTATGGCTAGTGGGAGGGCCAGAGGGTATTTT. Supplemented by reference TRBV7-2 and TRBJ2-3, the full variable domain reads GAGVSQSPSNKVTEKGKDVELRCDPISGHTALYWYRQSLGQGLEFLIYFQGNSAPDKSGLPSDRFSAERTGGSVSTLTIQRTQQEDSAVYLCASSWGMASGRARGYFGPGTRLTVL.

This clonotype was counted only a few times. CDR3 nucleotides: TGTGCCAGCAGTAGCCTTCTTCAGCAGGGGGCGGGCTATGGCTACACCTTC. Protein: CASSSLLQQGAGYGYTF. The V gene is TRBV27, the J gene TRBJ1-2, with TRBD1 matching 8 bases. This CDR3 contains 17 residues. CDR1 and CDR2 (germline): MNHEY, SMNVEV (reference sequence). J gave up 4 bases and V 5 bases, and 15 bases lay outside the gene matches.

J is TRBJ2-3 and V is TRBV7-2; a possible D gene is TRBD2 (6 bases). Germline V CDR1 and CDR2: SGHTA, FQGNSA. V was cut by 4 bases and J by 2 bases, with 16 bases left in between. CDR3 length equals 16 residues. CDR3 bases: TGTGCCAGCAGCTCGCGGGGAGTCTCCCCCACAGATACGCAGTATTTT. Amino acids: CASSSRGVSPTDTQYF. The entire variable domain, with the rest obtained from reference TRBV7-2 and TRBJ2-3, is as follows: GAGVSQSPSNKVTEKGKDVELRCDPISGHTALYWYRQSLGQGLEFLIYFQGNSAPDKSGLPSDRFSAERTGGSVSTLTIQRTQQEDSAVYLCASSSRGVSPTDTQYFGPGTRLTVL.

The chain uses TRBV4-1 and TRBJ1-2; D gene uncertain. Germline V CDR1 and CDR2: MGHRA, YSYEKL. The CDR3 covers 15 residues. Deletions cut 1 base from V and 7 bases from J, with 16 bases between. The CDR3 sequence: CASSQVWTVNFGYTF. The CDR3 DNA reads as TGCGCCAGCAGCCAAGTTTGGACGGTAAATTTTGGCTACACCTTC.

The V gene is TRBV12-3 or TRBV12-4, the J gene TRBJ2-3; 11 nucleotides match TRBD2. The length of the CDR3 is 16 residues. After removal of 8 bases from V and 3 bases from J, the junction contained 10 bases not matched to a gene. The CDR3 protein is CASGKNSGRATDTQYF. The CDR3 region has the DNA TGTGCCAGCGGGAAAAATAGCGGGAGGGCTACAGATACGCAGTATTTT.

This sequence joins TRBV10-3 and TRBJ2-7, with D unclear. Germline assignment: CDR1 ENHRY and CDR2 SYGVKD. The germline V and J ends were trimmed by 3 bases and 6 bases, with 9 bases remaining between them. The CDR3 is 12 amino acids. CDR3 sequence (DNA): TGTGCCATCAGTGACAGCATCGGCGAGCAGTACTTC. Translating gives CAISDSIGEQYF.

DNA for the CDR3: TGTGCCAGCAGTTTATTCGGGAGGGTTGCCAATGAGCAGTTCTTC. Its translation: CASSLFGRVANEQFF. The chain combines TRBV28 with TRBJ2-1; 8 nucleotides match TRBD2. The CDR3 length is 15 residues. V was clipped by 1 base and J by 6 bases; unmatched bases: 5. The V gene's germline CDR1 is MDHEN and CDR2 SYDVKM.

This chain joins TRBV5-6 and TRBJ2-4, with D perhaps matching TRBD2 (6 bases). Germline CDR1 SGHDT, CDR2 YYEEEE. The ends were cut back, 0 bases at V and 1 base at J, with 11 bases in the middle. The CDR3 has 16 residues. The CDR3 loop reads CASSLEVEGAKNIQYF. The CDR3 nucleotides read TGTGCCAGCAGCTTGGAGGTGGAGGGGGCCAAAAACATTCAGTACTTC.

The DNA for the CDR3 is TGTGCCAGCAGCCAAGTCACTAGCACAGATACGCAGTATTTT. Translating gives CASSQVTSTDTQYF. V and J are TRBV4-2 and TRBJ2-3; D gene ambiguous. The CDR3 extends over 14 amino acids. Germline loops: CDR1 LGHNA, CDR2 YNFKEQ. Trimming cost V 1 base and J 0 bases, with 5 bases left between them.